Below are 28 T cell receptor beta chains sequenced from a single sample in a study of spatial heterogeneity in lung cancer. TCRdb re-called the 5' RACE reads with MiXCR, one entry per CDR3 protein. The data contain about 82,000 distinct CDR3 sequences, roughly 12% of them singletons. Time point in this sample: sample taken at primary tumor resection. From tumor, nontumor lung or frozen PBMC, whole RNA was taken unsorted for sequencing. The specimen comprised PBMCs, sampled at surgery. These receptors all come from a male donor with early-stage non-small cell lung cancer.

This clonotype is medium-sized in the sample. This chain links TRBV20-1 with TRBJ2-3, with D maybe TRBD1 (5 bases). CDR3 size: 11 residues. Germline CDR1 is DFQATT and CDR2 is SNEGSKA (reference sequence). Trimming shortened V by 6 bases and J by 5 bases, and 9 bases separated the two germline ends. CDR3 protein: CSARTGDTQYF. The CDR3 DNA reads TGCAGTGCCCGAACAGGAGATACGCAGTATTTT.

The chain uses TRBV6-2 or TRBV6-3 and TRBJ2-5; no clear D. CDR1 and CDR2 from the germline V gene are MNHEY and SVGEGT. This CDR3 region has 11 residues. Trimming removed 7 bases from V and 3 bases from J, with 6 bases in between. CDR3 region: CASKEKETQYF. In nucleotides, the CDR3 is TGTGCCAGCAAAGAGAAAGAGACCCAGTACTTC.

The V and J genes are TRBV19 and TRBJ1-1, with unresolved D. CDR3 length: 15 amino acids. The V end was cut by 0 bases, the J end by 2 bases, with 10 bases between. Germline V gene sequence: CDR1 LNHDA, CDR2 SQIVND (reference sequence). The CDR3 reads CASSIDHEGNTEAFF. The DNA for the CDR3 is TGTGCCAGTAGTATAGATCATGAAGGAAACACTGAAGCTTTCTTT.

This clonotype was counted between two and nine times. V and J are TRBV7-6 and TRBJ1-1, with D uncertain. Trimming took off 7 bases at V and 1 base at J, with 10 bases between the two ends. The CDR3 sequence is 13 residues long. Per germline, CDR1 SGHVS and CDR2 FNYEAQ. The CDR3, as DNA: TGTGCCAGCACCCGGAGGCCGAACACTGAAGCTTTCTTT. This codes for CASTRRPNTEAFF.

This clonotype was observed at least ten times. The chain recombines TRBV11-2 with TRBJ2-5; possibly TRBD2 for D (5 bases). Trimming took 5 bases from V and 9 from J, leaving 19 bases between them. The CDR3 runs 14 residues. Germline V CDR1 and CDR2: SGHAT, FQNNGV. For the CDR3, the DNA is TGTGCCAGCAGCCCCAAGACGGACGGGGTAGCCCAGTACTTC. This encodes CASSPKTDGVAQYF.

V and J are TRBV7-2 and TRBJ2-1, with a weak D call TRBD1 (5 bases). From germline, CDR1 is SGHTA and CDR2 FQGNSA. Trimming removed 2 bases at V and 0 bases at J, with 8 bases between. CDR3 length: 15 residues. CDR3 region: CASSLTQGSYNEQFF. In DNA form, the CDR3 reads TGTGCCAGCAGCTTAACCCAGGGCTCCTACAATGAGCAGTTCTTC.

At least ten counts were recorded for this clonotype. The V gene is TRBV7-9, the J gene TRBJ2-2; D unresolved. The CDR3 runs to 11 residues. In germline, CDR1 is SEHNR, CDR2 FQNEAQ (reference sequence). Trimming removed 3 bases at V and 4 bases at J, with 0 bases between. In nucleotides, the CDR3 is TGTGCCAGCAGCTTCACCGGGGAGCTGTTTTTT. This codes for CASSFTGELFF.

V gene TRBV20-1 combines with J gene TRBJ1-4, with 7 bases aligning to TRBD1. J lost 5 bases, V lost 2 bases, and 2 bases had no gene match. The CDR3 length is 13 residues. Germline-derived CDR1 and CDR2 are DFQATT and SNEGSKA (reference sequence). The CDR3 here is CSARSRGNEKLFF. The CDR3 DNA sequence: TGCAGTGCTAGATCCAGGGGGAATGAAAAACTGTTTTTT.

The rearrangement joins TRBV10-2 to TRBJ1-2; D is ambiguous. The CDR3 length is 16 residues. Between the trimmed V and J ends, which lost 0 bases and 5 bases, there was a span of 16 bases. The germline CDR1 and CDR2 sequences are WSHSY and SAAADI. The CDR3 reads CASSESQDLTVYGYTF. The CDR3 region has the DNA TGCGCCAGCAGTGAGTCTCAGGACCTAACTGTTTATGGCTACACCTTC.

This clonotype was counted many times. V gene TRBV20-1 combines with J gene TRBJ2-1; D is possibly TRBD1 (5 bases). The CDR3 covers 17 residues. V lost 6 bases to trimming and J lost 1 base, with 22 bases between them. Germline CDR1 and CDR2: DFQATT and SNEGSKA (reference sequence). In DNA, the CDR3 is TGCAGTGCCTTGGGGCCTCCAAGGGGATCATCCTACAATGAGCAGTTCTTC. It specifies CSALGPPRGSSYNEQFF.

This chain joins TRBV6-6 and TRBJ1-5, with unresolved D. Germline-derived CDR1 and CDR2 are MNHNY and SVGAGI (reference sequence). This CDR3 contains 12 residues. The V end lost 7 bases, the J end lost 13 bases, and 17 bases lay between the germline ends. The CDR3 nucleotides read TGTGCCAGCACACCAGGCGGGGAGGGACAGCATTTT. It translates to CASTPGGEGQHF.

This clonotype was counted ten times or more. The rearrangement uses TRBV7-6 and TRBJ2-5, with 9 nucleotides matching TRBD2. Germline CDR1 is SGHVS and CDR2 is FNYEAQ. This CDR3 has 15 residues. With V trimmed by 5 bases and J by 4 bases, 8 bases remained unmatched. The CDR3 nucleotides read TGTGCCAGCAGCGAATTTGTTAGCGGGAGAGAGACCCAGTACTTC. It codes for CASSEFVSGRETQYF. Using reference TRBV7-6 and TRBJ2-5 for the parts outside the CDR3, the full variable domain is GAGVSQSPRYKVTKRGQDVALRCDPISGHVSLYWYRQALGQGPEFLTYFNYEAQQDKSGLPNDRFSAERPEGSISTLTIQRTEQRDSAMYRCASSEFVSGRETQYFGPGTRLLVL.

This rearrangement joins TRBV19 to TRBJ1-2; D perhaps matches TRBD1 (5 bases). The V gene's germline CDR1 is LNHDA and CDR2 SQIVND (reference sequence). The CDR3 has 15 amino acids. The V end was cut by 4 bases, the J end by 4 bases, with 16 bases between. The CDR3 DNA follows: TGTGCCAGTAGTAAGGGGAGACTGACCTCCTATGGCTACACCTTC. Amino acids: CASSKGRLTSYGYTF.

This clonotype was seen at least ten times. Here the CDR3 reads CASRGDGTGKGYTF. The CDR3, as DNA: TGTGCCAGCAGGGGGGACGGGACAGGGAAAGGCTACACCTTC. V and J are TRBV25-1 and TRBJ1-2; 9 nucleotides agree with TRBD1. Looked up from germline, CDR1 is MGHDK and CDR2 is SYGVNS. V shed 6 bases and J 8 bases; nucleotides not matched to a gene: 10. The CDR3 extends over 14 amino acids.

This clonotype showed up many times. The chain is built from TRBV20-1 and TRBJ1-1, with D perhaps TRBD1 (6 bases). This CDR3 has 15 amino acids. The germline V gene has CDR1 DFQATT and CDR2 SNEGSKA (reference sequence). V gave up 3 bases and J gave up 4 bases, with 18 bases separating them. The chain's CDR3 is CSASRPGLRGTEAFF. As DNA, the CDR3 is TGCAGTGCTAGCCGGCCAGGCCTCAGGGGCACTGAAGCTTTCTTT.

This clonotype has at least ten counts. The chain recombines TRBV5-1 with TRBJ1-1, with 10 bases fitting TRBD1. This CDR3 has 14 residues. Trimming took 5 bases from V and 6 from J; bases not matched to a gene: 7. Germline V gives CDR1 SGHRS, CDR2 YFSETQ. CDR3 sequence (DNA): TGCGCCAGCAGTCTTGACAGGGGGCCAGCTGAAGCTTTCTTT. Protein: CASSLDRGPAEAFF.

About this clonotype itself: At one end the junction does not follow the germline gene, possibly because of a read error. The V and J genes are TRBV20-1 and TRBJ2-7; weak D call: TRBD1 (7 bases). This CDR3 has 12 residues. CDR1 and CDR2 from the germline V gene are DFQATT and SNEGSKA (reference sequence). The CDR3: CSAAGQTYGQYF. For the CDR3, the DNA is TGCAGTGCTGCGGGACAGACCTACGGGCAGTACTTC.

This clonotype has a handful of counts. V usage is TRBV3-1 and J usage is TRBJ2-1; D is unresolved. The CDR3 runs 17 residues. The V and J ends lost 1 base and 6 bases respectively, with 19 bases between them. Looked up from germline, CDR1 is LGHDT and CDR2 is YNNKEL (reference sequence). The CDR3 is CASSQASGLYPLNEQFF. CDR3 DNA sequence: TGTGCCAGCAGCCAAGCTTCCGGGCTCTACCCCCTCAATGAGCAGTTCTTC.

A few counts support this clonotype. The V call is TRBV29-1, the J call TRBJ2-5, with 12 bases matching TRBD1. The CDR3 contains 14 residues. CDR1 is SQVTM, CDR2 ANQGSEA, per germline. With V trimmed by 7 bases and J by 4 bases, 7 bases remained unmatched. The DNA of the CDR3 is TGCAGCGCCTGGGACAGGGGGCTTCGAGAGACCCAGTACTTC. It translates to CSAWDRGLRETQYF.

This clonotype was counted many times. The V call is TRBV5-1, the J call TRBJ1-1; 10 bases align to TRBD1. CDR1 is SGHRS and CDR2 is YFSETQ in the germline V gene. CDR3 length: 12 residues. With V trimmed by 4 bases and J by 8 bases, 2 bases remained unmatched. CDR3 nucleotide sequence: TGCGCCAGCAGCACGGGACAGGGGGAAGCTTTCTTT. It encodes CASSTGQGEAFF.

The V and J genes are TRBV7-9 and TRBJ2-2; D remains ambiguous. The CDR3 is made up of 11 amino acids. The germline V and J ends were trimmed by 8 bases and 5 bases, with 6 bases remaining between them. The V gene's germline CDR1 is SEHNR and CDR2 FQNEAQ (reference sequence). The CDR3 reads CASRWTGELFF. CDR3 nucleotides: TGTGCCAGCCGGTGGACCGGGGAGCTGTTTTTT.

This clonotype was observed a few times. The CDR3 spells CASSLSLGTASSYEQYF. As DNA, the CDR3 is TGCGCCAGCAGCCTTTCGTTAGGGACGGCAAGCTCCTACGAGCAGTACTTC. This chain joins TRBV5-1 and TRBJ2-7; D tentatively fits TRBD1 or TRBD2 (5 bases each). The V end lost 4 bases, the J end lost 0 bases, and 20 bases lay between the germline ends. From germline, CDR1 is SGHRS and CDR2 YFSETQ. The length of the CDR3 is 17 residues.

This clonotype showed up just a few times. The chain carries TRBV3-1 and TRBJ2-7; tentative D call: TRBD1 (5 bases). The CDR3 spans 15 residues. The germline V gene has CDR1 LGHDT and CDR2 YNNKEL (reference sequence). Deletions cut 4 bases from V and 0 bases from J, with 13 bases between. The CDR3 bases are TGTGCCAGCAGCCCCTACAGGTGGACCTCCTACGAGCAGTACTTC. Its protein is CASSPYRWTSYEQYF.

This clonotype was counted a few times. This chain uses TRBV3-1 with TRBJ2-7, with a tentative D call TRBD1 (5 bases). CDR3 size: 16 residues. Germline lookup yields CDR1 LGHDT and CDR2 YNNKEL (reference sequence). The germline V and J ends were trimmed by 0 bases and 6 bases, with 18 bases remaining between them. This chain's CDR3 is CASSQDFFGAKGEQYF. The CDR3 region has the DNA TGTGCCAGCAGCCAAGATTTTTTTGGGGCGAAGGGCGAGCAGTACTTC.

This CDR3 is CASSLEGDSIYNEQFF. For the CDR3, the DNA is TGCGCCAGCAGCTTGGAGGGGGACTCGATCTACAATGAGCAGTTCTTC. The V gene is TRBV5-1, the J gene TRBJ2-1, with D perhaps assigned TRBD1 or TRBD2 (6 bases each). Germline values: CDR1 SGHRS, CDR2 YFSETQ. This CDR3 is built from 16 residues. The V end lost 0 bases, the J end lost 3 bases, and 13 bases lay between the germline ends.

This clonotype was seen ten or more times. The rearrangement uses TRBV5-1 and TRBJ1-1; D possibly corresponds to TRBD1 (6 bases). Germline V gene data show CDR1 as SGHRS and CDR2 as YFSETQ. This CDR3 comprises 15 residues. V lost 4 bases to trimming and J lost 4 bases, with 17 bases between them. CDR3 in DNA: TGCGCCAGCAGCCCCGCGGGAGGGGGGGCCACTGAAGCTTTCTTT. Its protein product is CASSPAGGGATEAFF.

There are a few counts of this clonotype. The chain couples TRBV6-4 to TRBJ1-1; D might be TRBD1 (5 bases). V was trimmed by 6 bases and J by 0 bases, leaving 11 bases between them. CDR1 is MRHNA and CDR2 is SNTAGT in the germline V gene. The CDR3 spans 14 residues. The CDR3 DNA reads as TGTGCCAGCAGAGGACATTCCATGAACACTGAAGCTTTCTTT. Its translation is CASRGHSMNTEAFF.

This clonotype was counted between two and nine times. The rearrangement uses TRBV28 and TRBJ1-4; D not certain. V lost 4 bases and J lost 6, with 15 bases in between. The germline V gene has CDR1 MDHEN and CDR2 SYDVKM. This CDR3 has 15 amino acids. DNA for the CDR3: TGTGCCAGCAGTTCCTTGATGAGTGGGGATGAAAAACTGTTTTTT. Protein sequence: CASSSLMSGDEKLFF.